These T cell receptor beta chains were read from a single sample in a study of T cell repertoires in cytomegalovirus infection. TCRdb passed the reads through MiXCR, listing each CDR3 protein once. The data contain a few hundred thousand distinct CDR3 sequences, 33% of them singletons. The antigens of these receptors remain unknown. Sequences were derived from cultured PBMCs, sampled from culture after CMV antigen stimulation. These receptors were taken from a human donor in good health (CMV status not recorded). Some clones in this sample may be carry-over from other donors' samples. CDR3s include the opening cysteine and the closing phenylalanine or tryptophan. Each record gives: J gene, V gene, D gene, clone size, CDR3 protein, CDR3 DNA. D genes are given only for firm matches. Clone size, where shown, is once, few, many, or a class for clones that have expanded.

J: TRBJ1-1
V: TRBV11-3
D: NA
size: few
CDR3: CASSHYNMNTEAFF
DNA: TGTGCCAGCAGCCATTACAACATGAACACTGAAGCTTTCTTT

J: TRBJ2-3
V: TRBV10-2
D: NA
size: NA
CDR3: CASSPLQYTQYF
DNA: TGCGCCAGCAGCCCATTACAGTATACGCAGTATTTT

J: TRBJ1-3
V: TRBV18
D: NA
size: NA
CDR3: CASSPNDLSGNTIYF
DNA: TGTGCCAGCTCACCAAATGACCTCTCTGGAAACACCATATATTTT

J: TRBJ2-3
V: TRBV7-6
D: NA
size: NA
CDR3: CASSSPKDWESSDTQYF
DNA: TGTGCCAGCAGCTCCCCAAAGGACTGGGAGAGTAGTGATACGCAGTATTTT

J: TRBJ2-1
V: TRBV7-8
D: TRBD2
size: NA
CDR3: CASSLVIGTSGKSYNEQFF
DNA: TGTGCCAGCAGCTTAGTGATTGGGACTAGCGGGAAGTCCTACAATGAGCAGTTCTTC

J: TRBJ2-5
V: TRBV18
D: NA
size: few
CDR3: CASSQKEVLKETQYF
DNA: TGTGCCAGCTCACAAAAGGAGGTATTGAAAGAGACCCAGTACTTC

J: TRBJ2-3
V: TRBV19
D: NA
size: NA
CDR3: CASSINWGTDTQYF
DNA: TGTGCCAGTAGTATCAATTGGGGGACAGATACGCAGTATTTT

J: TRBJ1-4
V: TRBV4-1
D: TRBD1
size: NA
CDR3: CASSQWTGEKLFF
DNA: TGCGCCAGCAGCCAATGGACAGGAGAAAAACTGTTTTTT

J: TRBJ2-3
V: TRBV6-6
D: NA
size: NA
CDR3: CASSYSSNSPPDTQYF
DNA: TGTGCCAGCAGTTACTCGTCGAACTCACCGCCGGATACGCAGTATTTT

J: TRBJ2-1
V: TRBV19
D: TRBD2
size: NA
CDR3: CASSPKTSGTRNEQFF
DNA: TGTGCCAGTAGTCCAAAGACTAGCGGGACTAGGAATGAGCAGTTCTTC

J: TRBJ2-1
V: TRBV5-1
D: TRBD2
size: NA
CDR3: CASSSLLAGLNEQFF
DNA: TGCGCCAGCAGCTCCCTACTAGCGGGCCTCAATGAGCAGTTCTTC

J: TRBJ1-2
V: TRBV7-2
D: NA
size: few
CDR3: CASSSSTIHGYTF
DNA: TGTGCCAGCAGCTCATCGACAATTCATGGCTACACCTTC

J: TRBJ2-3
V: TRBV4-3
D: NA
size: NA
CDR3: CASSQDTLPRSDTQYF
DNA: TGCGCCAGCAGCCAAGATACTTTACCCCGGTCAGATACGCAGTATTTT

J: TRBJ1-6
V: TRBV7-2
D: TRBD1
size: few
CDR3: CASRAGTGGFSPLHF
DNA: TGTGCCAGCAGAGCCGGCACAGGGGGCTTTTCACCCCTCCACTTT

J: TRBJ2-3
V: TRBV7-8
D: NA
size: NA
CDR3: CASSRDSPLDTQYF
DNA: TGTGCCAGCAGCCGGGACTCCCCTCTAGATACGCAGTATTTT

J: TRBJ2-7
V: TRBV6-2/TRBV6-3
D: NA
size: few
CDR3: CASTLSLTYEQYF
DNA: TGTGCCAGCACCCTAAGTCTAACCTACGAGCAGTACTTC

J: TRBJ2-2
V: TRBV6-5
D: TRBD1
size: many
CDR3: CASSLDRALITGELFF
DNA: TGTGCCAGCAGTTTAGACAGGGCGTTGATCACCGGGGAGCTGTTTTTT

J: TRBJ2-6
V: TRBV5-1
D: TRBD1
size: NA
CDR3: CASRPDRVGANVLTF
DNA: TGCGCCAGCAGGCCAGACAGGGTCGGGGCCAACGTCCTGACTTTC

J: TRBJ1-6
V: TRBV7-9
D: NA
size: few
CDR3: CASSPGEASPLHF
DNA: TGTGCCAGCAGCCCCGGGGAAGCTTCACCCCTCCACTTT

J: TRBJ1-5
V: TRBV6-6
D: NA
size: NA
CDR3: CASSPTGTFFQPQHF
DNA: TGTGCCAGCAGTCCAACCGGGACCTTCTTTCAGCCCCAGCATTTT

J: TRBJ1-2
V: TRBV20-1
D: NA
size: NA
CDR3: CSARDNTYGYTF
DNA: TGCAGTGCTAGAGATAACACCTATGGCTACACCTTC

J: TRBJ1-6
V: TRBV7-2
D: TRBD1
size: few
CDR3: CASSASGQGRSPLHF
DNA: TGTGCCAGCAGCGCCTCGGGACAGGGACGTTCACCCCTCCACTTT

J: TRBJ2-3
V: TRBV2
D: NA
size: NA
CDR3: CASTGRVVTTGDTQYF
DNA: TGTGCCAGCACCGGACGGGTAGTCACAACAGGGGATACGCAGTATTTT

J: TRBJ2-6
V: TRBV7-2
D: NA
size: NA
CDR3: CASSFKSGANVLTF
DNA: TGTGCCAGCAGCTTCAAGTCTGGGGCCAACGTCCTGACTTTC

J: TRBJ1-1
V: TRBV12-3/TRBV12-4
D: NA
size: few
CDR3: CASSLISGSTEAFF
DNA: TGTGCCAGCAGTTTAATTTCAGGGAGCACTGAAGCTTTCTTT

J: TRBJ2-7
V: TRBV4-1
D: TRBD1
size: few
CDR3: CASSGSDRAKQYF
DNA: TGCGCCAGCAGCGGATCGGACAGGGCAAAGCAGTACTTC

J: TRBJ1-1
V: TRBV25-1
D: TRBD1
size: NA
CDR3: CASSLLGTGDTEAFF
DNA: TGTGCCAGCAGCCTCCTCGGGACAGGGGACACTGAAGCTTTCTTT

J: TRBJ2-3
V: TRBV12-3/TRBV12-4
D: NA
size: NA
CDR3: CASRSSYYPWSTDTQYF
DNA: TGTGCCAGCAGATCATCATATTATCCCTGGAGCACAGATACGCAGTATTTT

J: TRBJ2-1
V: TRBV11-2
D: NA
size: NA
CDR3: CASSGVNEQFF
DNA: TGTGCCAGCAGCGGGGTCAATGAGCAGTTCTTC

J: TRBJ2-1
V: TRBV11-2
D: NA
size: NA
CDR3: CASSLDTGLEQFF
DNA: TGTGCCAGCAGCTTAGACACGGGACTCGAGCAGTTCTTC

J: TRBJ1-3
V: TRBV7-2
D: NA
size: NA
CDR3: CASSPDRAGSSGNTIYF
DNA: TGTGCCAGCAGCCCTGACCGGGCCGGCAGCTCTGGAAACACCATATATTTT

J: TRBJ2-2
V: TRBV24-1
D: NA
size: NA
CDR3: CATSEVTGNTGELFF
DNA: TGTGCCACCAGTGAAGTGACAGGCAACACCGGGGAGCTGTTTTTT

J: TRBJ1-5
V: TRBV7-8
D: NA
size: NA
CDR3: CASSFKDKHQPQHF
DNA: TGTGCCAGCAGCTTTAAGGACAAGCATCAGCCCCAGCATTTT

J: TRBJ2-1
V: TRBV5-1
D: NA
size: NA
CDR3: CASWEDQSYNEQFF
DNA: TGCGCCAGCTGGGAGGACCAATCCTACAATGAGCAGTTCTTC

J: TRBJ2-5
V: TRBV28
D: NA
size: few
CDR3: CASTEFNPRLKAQETQYF
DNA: TGTGCCAGCACCGAATTCAATCCAAGGCTAAAGGCCCAAGAGACCCAGTACTTC

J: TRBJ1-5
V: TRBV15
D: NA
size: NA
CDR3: CATGRDRTNQPQHF
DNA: TGTGCCACCGGGAGAGACAGGACCAATCAGCCCCAGCATTTT

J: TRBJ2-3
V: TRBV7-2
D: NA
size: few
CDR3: CASAAGPMDTQYF
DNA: TGTGCCAGCGCAGCCGGTCCGATGGATACGCAGTATTTT

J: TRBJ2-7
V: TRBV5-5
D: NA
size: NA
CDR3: CASKGYLSYEQYF
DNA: TGTGCCAGCAAGGGTTACTTATCCTACGAGCAGTACTTC

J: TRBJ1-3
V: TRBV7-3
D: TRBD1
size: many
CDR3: CASSRGQALLSGNTIYF
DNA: TGTGCCAGCAGTAGGGGACAGGCCCTTCTCTCTGGAAACACCATATATTTT

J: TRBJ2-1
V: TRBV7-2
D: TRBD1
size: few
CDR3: CASSLSGTGATNEQFF
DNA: TGTGCCAGCAGCTTATCCGGTACAGGGGCTACCAATGAGCAGTTCTTC

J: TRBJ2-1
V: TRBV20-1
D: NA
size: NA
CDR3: CSASDLWANEQFF
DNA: TGCAGTGCTAGTGACTTATGGGCCAATGAGCAGTTCTTC

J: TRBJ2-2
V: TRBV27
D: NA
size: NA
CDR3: CASSLLPLGGIGTGELFF
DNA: TGTGCCAGCAGTTTACTTCCCCTGGGCGGGATTGGGACCGGGGAGCTGTTTTTT

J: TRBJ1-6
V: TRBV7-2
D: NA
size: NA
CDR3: CASSSRGQGGTPSPLHF
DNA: TGTGCCAGCAGCTCCCGAGGGCAGGGTGGGACACCCTCACCCCTCCACTTT

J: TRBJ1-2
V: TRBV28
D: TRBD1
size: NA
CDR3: CASSRDSPYYGYTF
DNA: TGTGCCAGCAGTCGGGACAGTCCTTACTATGGCTACACCTTC

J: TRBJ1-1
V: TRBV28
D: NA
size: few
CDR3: CASTPPANTEAFF
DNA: TGTGCCAGCACCCCGCCGGCTAACACTGAAGCTTTCTTT